This T cell receptor (beta chain) appears in the sequencing data of a study of T-cell memory formation after mild COVID-19. The V gene's germline CDR1 is SQVTM and CDR2 ANQGSEA. Trimming took 4 bases from V and 5 from J, leaving 14 bases between them. The CDR3 consists of 13 residues. This clonotype came up a few times. Its matching antigen is unknown. MiXCR, run by TCRdb on the 5' RACE reads, gives a single entry per CDR3 protein. The sample holds just under 350,000 distinct CDR3 sequences, 10% to 15% seen once. Study-wide findings and caveats: There was a balanced CD4/CD8 profile in clones contracting day 15 to 85, and later expanders leaned CD4+.

Sequencing used PBMCs or a T cell subset sorted from them (not recorded which). V gene TRBV29-1 combines with J gene TRBJ1-1, with a possible D match to TRBD1 (6 bases). This receptor was identified in a man between 18 and 35 years old who had mild COVID-19 (a few samples of this study predate the infection). Cell type and time point are not known. The CDR3 protein is CSVVTRGRTEAFF. The DNA for the CDR3 is TGCAGCGTTGTCACCAGGGGTAGAACTGAAGCTTTCTTT.